This T cell receptor beta chain was sequenced for a study of blood T cell repertoires in COVID-19. Study-level information: Acute and convalescent COVID-19 specimens originated in the United States, Italy and Spain. The cDNA or gDNA used as material had been derived from T cells, B-cell-depleted T cells, or PBMCs.

How the authors handled the data: Estimated nucleated cell counts came from reference gene primer amplification. Libraries were prepared by immunoSEQ multiplex PCR; TCRdb keeps only in-frame clonotypes and omits some of them. That table supplies the V and J calls and clone size; D and trimming were determined from the DNA. The sample yields 250,000 to 300,000 clones, roughly 85% seen once. Germline V CDR1 and CDR2: MNHEY, SMNVEV (reference sequence). The CDR3 length is 15 residues. Between the trimmed V and J ends, which lost 2 bases and 0 bases, there was a span of 11 bases. This receptor was obtained from a man aged 50-59 years with active or convalescent COVID-19. V gene TRBV27 combines with J gene TRBJ2-7, with D unclear. Sequences were obtained from peripheral blood. CDR3 amino acids: CASSLGAYLSYEQYF. The CDR3 bases are TGTGCCAGCAGTTTAGGAGCATACCTCTCCTACGAGCAGTACTTC.